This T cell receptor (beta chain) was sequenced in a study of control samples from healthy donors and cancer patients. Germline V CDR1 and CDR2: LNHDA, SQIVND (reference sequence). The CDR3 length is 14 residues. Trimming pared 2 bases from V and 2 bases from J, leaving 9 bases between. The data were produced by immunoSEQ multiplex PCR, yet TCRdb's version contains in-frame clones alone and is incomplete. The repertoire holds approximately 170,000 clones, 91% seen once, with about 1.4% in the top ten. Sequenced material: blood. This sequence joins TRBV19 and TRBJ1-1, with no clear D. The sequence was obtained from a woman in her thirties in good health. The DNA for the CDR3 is TGTGCCAGTAGTATATCCGGGTTAAACACTGAAGCTTTCTTT. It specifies CASSISGLNTEAFF.